This TCR beta chain was retrieved from a study of T cell changes during pregnancy in multiple sclerosis. V was cut by 1 base and J by 6 bases, with 3 bases left in between. Looked up from germline, CDR1 is MGHRA and CDR2 is YSYEKL. The CDR3 extends over 11 amino acids. The table came from immunoSEQ multiplex PCR; TCRdb's copy has only in-frame clones and leaves some out. The sample shows about 50,000 clones, around 90% of them seen only once. J is TRBJ2-5 and V is TRBV4-1; D remains ambiguous. This sequence originates from a female donor with multiple sclerosis, enrolled in a pregnancy study. The sample in question was CD8+ T cells from peripheral blood mononuclear cells, obtained after pregnancy. The CDR3: CASSQGQTQYF. Here the CDR3 DNA reads TGCGCCAGCAGCCAAGGGCAGACCCAGTACTTC.